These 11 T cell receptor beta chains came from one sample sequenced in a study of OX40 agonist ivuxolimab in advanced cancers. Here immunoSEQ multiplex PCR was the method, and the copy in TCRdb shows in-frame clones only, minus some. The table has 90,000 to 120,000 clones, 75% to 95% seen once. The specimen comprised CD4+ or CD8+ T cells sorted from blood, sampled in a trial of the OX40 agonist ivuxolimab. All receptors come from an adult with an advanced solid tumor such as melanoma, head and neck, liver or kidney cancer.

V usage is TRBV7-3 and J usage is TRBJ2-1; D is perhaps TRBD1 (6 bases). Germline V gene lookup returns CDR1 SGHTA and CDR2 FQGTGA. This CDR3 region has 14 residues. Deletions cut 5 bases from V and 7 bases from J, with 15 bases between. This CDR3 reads CASSAWEQGNEQFF. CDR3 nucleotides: TGTGCCAGCAGCGCATGGGAACAGGGAAATGAGCAGTTCTTC.

The CDR3 region has the DNA TGTGCCACCCACGCAGAGGGTTGGAAGGACGAGCAGTACTTC. This translates into CATHAEGWKDEQYF. The chain employs TRBV6-6 and TRBJ2-7, with D possibly being TRBD2 (5 bases). The germline V and J ends were trimmed by 10 bases and 5 bases, with 21 bases remaining between them. The V gene's germline CDR1 is MNHNY and CDR2 SVGAGI (reference sequence). This CDR3 has 14 amino acids.

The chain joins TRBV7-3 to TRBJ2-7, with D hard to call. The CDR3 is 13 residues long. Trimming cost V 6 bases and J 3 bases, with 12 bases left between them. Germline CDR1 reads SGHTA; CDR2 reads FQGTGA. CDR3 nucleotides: TGTGCCAGCAGTTACCAAGTTGGCTACGAGCAGTACTTC. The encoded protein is CASSYQVGYEQYF.

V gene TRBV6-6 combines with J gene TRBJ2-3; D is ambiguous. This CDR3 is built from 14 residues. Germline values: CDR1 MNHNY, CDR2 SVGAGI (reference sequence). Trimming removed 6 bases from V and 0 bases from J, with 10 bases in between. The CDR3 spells CASSRPLSTDTQYF. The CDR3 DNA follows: TGTGCCAGCAGCCGTCCACTAAGCACAGATACGCAGTATTTT.

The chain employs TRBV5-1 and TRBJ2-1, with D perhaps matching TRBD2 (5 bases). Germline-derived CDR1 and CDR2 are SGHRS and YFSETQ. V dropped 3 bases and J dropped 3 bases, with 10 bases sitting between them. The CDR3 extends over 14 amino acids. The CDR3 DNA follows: TGCGCCAGCAGCTCGGACTCCATCTACAATGAGCAGTTCTTC. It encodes CASSSDSIYNEQFF.

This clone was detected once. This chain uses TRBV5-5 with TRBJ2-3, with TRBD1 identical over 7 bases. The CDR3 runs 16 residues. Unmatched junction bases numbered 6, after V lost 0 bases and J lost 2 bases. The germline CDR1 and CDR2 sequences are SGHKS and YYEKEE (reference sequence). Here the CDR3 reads CASSLAKGTVTDTQYF. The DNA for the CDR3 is TGTGCCAGCAGCTTGGCCAAGGGGACAGTCACAGATACGCAGTATTTT.

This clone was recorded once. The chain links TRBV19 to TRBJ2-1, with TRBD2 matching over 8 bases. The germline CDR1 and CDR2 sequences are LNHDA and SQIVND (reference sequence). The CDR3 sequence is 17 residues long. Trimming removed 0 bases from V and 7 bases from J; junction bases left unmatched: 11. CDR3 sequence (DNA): TGTGCCAGTAGTATAGACTCGGGAGGGCCCTTCGGTAATGAGCAGTTCTTC. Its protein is CASSIDSGGPFGNEQFF.

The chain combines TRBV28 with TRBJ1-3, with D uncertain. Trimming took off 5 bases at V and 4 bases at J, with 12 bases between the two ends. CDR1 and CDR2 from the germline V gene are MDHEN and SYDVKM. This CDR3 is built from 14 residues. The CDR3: CASSLVVTGNTIYF. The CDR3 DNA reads TGTGCCAGCAGTCTTGTCGTAACGGGAAACACCATATATTTT.

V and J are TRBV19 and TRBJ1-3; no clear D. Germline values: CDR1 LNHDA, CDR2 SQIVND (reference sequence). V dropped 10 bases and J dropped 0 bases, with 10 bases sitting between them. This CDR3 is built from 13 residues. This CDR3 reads CANDGCSGNTIYF. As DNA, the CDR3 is TGTGCCAACGATGGGTGCTCTGGAAACACCATATATTTT.

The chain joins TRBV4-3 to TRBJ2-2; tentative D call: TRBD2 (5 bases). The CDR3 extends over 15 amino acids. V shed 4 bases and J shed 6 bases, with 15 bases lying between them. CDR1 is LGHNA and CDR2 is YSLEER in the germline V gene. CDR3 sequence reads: CASSLQAANAGELFF. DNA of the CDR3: TGCGCCAGCAGCCTACAAGCGGCTAACGCCGGGGAGCTGTTTTTT.

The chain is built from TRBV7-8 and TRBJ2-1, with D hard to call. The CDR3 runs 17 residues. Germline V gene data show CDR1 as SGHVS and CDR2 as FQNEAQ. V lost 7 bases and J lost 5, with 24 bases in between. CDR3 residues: CASTKRLGQRLDNEQFF. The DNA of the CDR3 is TGTGCCAGCACGAAAAGATTGGGTCAGCGTTTGGACAATGAGCAGTTCTTC.